This T cell receptor (beta chain) emerged from a study of T-cell memory formation after mild COVID-19. Study-wide findings and caveats: Clones that got smaller from day 15 to 85 had even CD4/CD8, while clones growing later tipped toward CD4+.

This clonotype was counted a few times. Its antigen is unknown. TCRdb re-called the 5' RACE reads with MiXCR, one entry per CDR3 protein. In the table there are 280,000 or so distinct CDR3 sequences, approximately 7.6% of which are singletons. This CDR3 region has 15 residues. Trimming cost V 6 bases and J 5 bases; bases outside gene matches: 12. The genes are TRBV12-3 or TRBV12-4 and TRBJ2-7; 8 bases are shared with TRBD1. The sequencing sample was made of PBMCs or a T cell subset sorted from them (not recorded which). This receptor was obtained from a young man who had mild COVID-19 (a few samples of this study predate the infection). Cell type and time point are not known. CDR3 nucleotides: TGTGCCAGCAGACGGCCCGGGGACAGGAGCAACGAGCAGTACTTC. This gives the protein CASRRPGDRSNEQYF.